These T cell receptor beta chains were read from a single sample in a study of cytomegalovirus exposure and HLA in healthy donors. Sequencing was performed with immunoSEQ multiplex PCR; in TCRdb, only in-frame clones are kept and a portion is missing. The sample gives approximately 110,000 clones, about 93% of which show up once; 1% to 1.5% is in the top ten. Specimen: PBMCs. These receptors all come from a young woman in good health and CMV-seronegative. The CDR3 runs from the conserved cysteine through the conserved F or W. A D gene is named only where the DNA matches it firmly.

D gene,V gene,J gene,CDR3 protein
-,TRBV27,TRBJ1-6,CASTTGFSPLHF
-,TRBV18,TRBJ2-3,CASSPRATDTQYF
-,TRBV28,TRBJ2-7,CASRGSQSYEQYF
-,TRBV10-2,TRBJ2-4,CASSESGQGGVPLGIQYF
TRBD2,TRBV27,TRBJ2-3,CASSRTSFNTDTQYF
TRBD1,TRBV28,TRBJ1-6,CASISGQGSNSPLHF
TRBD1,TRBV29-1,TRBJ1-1,CSAFAGTGIMNTEAFF
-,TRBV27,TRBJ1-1,CASSLSFVTEAFF
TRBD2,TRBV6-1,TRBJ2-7,CASSERVGKQLAGGLYEQYF
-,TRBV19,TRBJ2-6,CASGVSGANVLTF
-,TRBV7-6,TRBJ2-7,CASSPAMRGSSYEQYF
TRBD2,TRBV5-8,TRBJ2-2,CASSWAGVTSTGELFF
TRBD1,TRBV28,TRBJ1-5,CASTRTSGQGGNQPQHF
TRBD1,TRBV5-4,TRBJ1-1,CASSLGQGIEAFF
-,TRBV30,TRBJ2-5,CAWSVSRETQYF
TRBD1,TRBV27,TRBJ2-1,CASSLVNRGVSDDEQFF
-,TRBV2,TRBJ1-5,CASRADSHPGPQHF
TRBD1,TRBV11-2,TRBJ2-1,CASSPRGREGLNEQFF
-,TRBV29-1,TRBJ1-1,CSVDSGVNTEAFF
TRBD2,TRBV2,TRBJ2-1,CASSALAGSYNEQFF
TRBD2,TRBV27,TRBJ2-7,CAARGGSEQYF
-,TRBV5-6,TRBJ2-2,CASSFSGTNTGELFF
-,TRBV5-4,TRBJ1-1,CASSLGQRENTEAFF
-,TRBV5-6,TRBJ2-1,CASSLGGNEQFF
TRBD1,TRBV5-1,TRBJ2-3,CASSPGQGRGTQYF
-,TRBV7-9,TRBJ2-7,CASSHTGTPYAYEQYF
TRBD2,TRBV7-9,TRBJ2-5,CASSWALAGGRETQYF
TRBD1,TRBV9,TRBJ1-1,CASSGWDRGDTEAFF
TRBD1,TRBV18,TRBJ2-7,CASSLSGTAYDSYEQYF
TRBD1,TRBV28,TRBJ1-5,CASSLWDRFNQPQHF
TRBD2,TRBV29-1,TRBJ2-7,CSVEVPGLAGIVNEQYF
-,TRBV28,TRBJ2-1,CASALSRGTYNEQFF
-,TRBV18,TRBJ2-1,CASSPVTPGEQFF
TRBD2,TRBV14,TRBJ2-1,CASSGGEHEQFF
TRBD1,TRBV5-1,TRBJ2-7,CASSWTGGTDEQYF
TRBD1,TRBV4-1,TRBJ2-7,CASSSLPGQGFNEQYF
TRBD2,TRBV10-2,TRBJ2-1,CASSVERGGLDEQFF
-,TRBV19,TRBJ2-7,CASSIARDSSYEQYF
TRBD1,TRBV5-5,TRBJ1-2,CASSRDRVVYGYTF
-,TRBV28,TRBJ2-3,CATRDTDTQYF
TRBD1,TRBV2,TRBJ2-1,CASSEWQGAENEQFF
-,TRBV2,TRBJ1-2,CASSSRTVSAYGYTF
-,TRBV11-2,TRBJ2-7,CASSSATSAEQYF
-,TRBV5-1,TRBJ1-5,CASSLIGPGDNQPQHF
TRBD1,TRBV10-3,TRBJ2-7,CATAGTGPGEQYF
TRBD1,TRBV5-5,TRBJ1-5,CASSWTAGGSNQPQHF
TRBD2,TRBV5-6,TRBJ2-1,CASSLYGLAGPWEQFF
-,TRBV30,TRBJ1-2,CAWEEDYGYTF
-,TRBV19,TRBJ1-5,CASSSDVGVRNQPQHF
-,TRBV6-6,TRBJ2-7,CASSSADRLGDEQYF
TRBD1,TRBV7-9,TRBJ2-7,CASSPFISGGEQYF
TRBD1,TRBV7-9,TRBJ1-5,CASSHTGGADQPQHF
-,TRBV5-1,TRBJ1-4,CASSYGDEKLFF